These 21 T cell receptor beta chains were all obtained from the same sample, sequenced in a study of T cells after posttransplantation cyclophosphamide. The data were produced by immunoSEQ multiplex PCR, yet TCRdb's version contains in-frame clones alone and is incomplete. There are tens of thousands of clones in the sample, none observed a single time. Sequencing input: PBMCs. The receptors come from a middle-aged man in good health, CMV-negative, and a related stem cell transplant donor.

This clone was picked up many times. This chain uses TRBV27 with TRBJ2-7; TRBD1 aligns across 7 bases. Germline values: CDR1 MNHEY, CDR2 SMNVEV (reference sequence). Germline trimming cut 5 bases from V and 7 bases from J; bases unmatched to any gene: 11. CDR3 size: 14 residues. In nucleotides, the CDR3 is TGTGCCAGCAGTCCAGCGACAGGGTTTGGAGAGCAGTACTTC. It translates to CASSPATGFGEQYF.

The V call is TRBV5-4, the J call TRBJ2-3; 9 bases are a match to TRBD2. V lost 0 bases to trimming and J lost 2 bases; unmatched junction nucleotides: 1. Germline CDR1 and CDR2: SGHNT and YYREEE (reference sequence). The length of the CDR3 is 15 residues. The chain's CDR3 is CASSLGLAVTDTQYF. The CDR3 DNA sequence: TGTGCCAGCAGCTTGGGACTAGCGGTCACAGATACGCAGTATTTT. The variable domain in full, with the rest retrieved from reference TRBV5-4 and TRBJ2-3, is ETGVTQSPTHLIKTRGQQVTLRCSSQSGHNTVSWYQQALGQGPQFIFQYYREEENGRGNFPPRFSGLQFPNYSSELNVNALELDDSALYLCASSLGLAVTDTQYFGPGTRLTVL.

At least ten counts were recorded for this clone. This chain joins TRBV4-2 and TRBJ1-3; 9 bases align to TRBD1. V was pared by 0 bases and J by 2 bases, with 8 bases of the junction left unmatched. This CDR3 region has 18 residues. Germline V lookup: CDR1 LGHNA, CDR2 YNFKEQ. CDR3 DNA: TGTGCCAGCAGCCAAGAGGGGGCCGGGACAGGGACTGGAAACACCATATATTTT. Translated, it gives CASSQEGAGTGTGNTIYF.

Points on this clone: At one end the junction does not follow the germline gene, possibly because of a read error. CDR3 nucleotide sequence: TGTGCCGGCAGTTTTCTACTAGCGGGAATTGGGGAGACCCAGTACTTC. It translates to CAGSFLLAGIGETQYF. The V gene is TRBV5-6, the J gene TRBJ2-5; TRBD2 matches 10 bases. The CDR3 extends over 16 amino acids. Germline assignment: CDR1 SGHDT and CDR2 YYEEEE.

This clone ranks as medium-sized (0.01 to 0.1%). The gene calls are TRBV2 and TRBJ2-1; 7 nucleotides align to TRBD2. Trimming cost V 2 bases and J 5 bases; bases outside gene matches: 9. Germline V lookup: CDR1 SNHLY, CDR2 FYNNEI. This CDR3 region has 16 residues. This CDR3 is CASSESAGEGDNEQFF. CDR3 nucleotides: TGTGCCAGCAGTGAATCGGCGGGAGAGGGAGACAATGAGCAGTTCTTC.

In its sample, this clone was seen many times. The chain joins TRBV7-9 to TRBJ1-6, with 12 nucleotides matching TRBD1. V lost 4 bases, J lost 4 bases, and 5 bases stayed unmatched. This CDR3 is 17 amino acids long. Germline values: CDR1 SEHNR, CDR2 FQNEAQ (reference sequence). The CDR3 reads CASSSRDRGLYNSPLHF. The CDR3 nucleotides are TGTGCCAGCAGCTCCCGGGACAGGGGGCTGTATAATTCACCCCTCCACTTT.

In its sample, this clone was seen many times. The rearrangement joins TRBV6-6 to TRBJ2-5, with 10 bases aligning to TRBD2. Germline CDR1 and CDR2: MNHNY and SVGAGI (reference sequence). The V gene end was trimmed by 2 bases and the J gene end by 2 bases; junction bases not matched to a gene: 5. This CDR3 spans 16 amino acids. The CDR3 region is CASSYLAGAPQETQYF. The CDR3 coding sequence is TGTGCCAGCAGTTACCTAGCGGGAGCCCCACAAGAGACCCAGTACTTC.

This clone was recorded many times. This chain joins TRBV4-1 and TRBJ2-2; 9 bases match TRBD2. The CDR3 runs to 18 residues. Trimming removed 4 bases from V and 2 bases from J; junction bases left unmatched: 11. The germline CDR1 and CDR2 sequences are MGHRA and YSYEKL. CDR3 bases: TGCGCCAGCAGCCGCTTGAAAGAGCGGGAGGCTAACACCGGGGAGCTGTTTTTT. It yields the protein CASSRLKEREANTGELFF.

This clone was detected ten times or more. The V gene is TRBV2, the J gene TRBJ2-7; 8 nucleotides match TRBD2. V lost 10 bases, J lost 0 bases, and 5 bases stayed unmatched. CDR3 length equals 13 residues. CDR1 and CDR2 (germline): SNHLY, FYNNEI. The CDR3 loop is CAIAGSSSYEQYF. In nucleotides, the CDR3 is TGTGCCATAGCGGGGTCGTCCTCCTACGAGCAGTACTTC.

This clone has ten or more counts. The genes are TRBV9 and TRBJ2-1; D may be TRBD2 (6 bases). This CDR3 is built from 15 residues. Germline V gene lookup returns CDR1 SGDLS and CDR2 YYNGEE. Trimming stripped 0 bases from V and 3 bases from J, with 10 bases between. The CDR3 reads CASSVAGDFYNEQFF. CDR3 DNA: TGTGCCAGCAGCGTAGCGGGGGACTTCTACAATGAGCAGTTCTTC.

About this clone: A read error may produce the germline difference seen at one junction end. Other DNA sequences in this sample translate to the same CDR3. In DNA, the CDR3 is TGTGCCAGCAGCTCATGGGGGGAATCGGAGACCCAATACTTC. It translates to CASSSWGESETQYF. This chain joins TRBV5-6 and TRBJ2-5; D possibly corresponds to TRBD2 (6 bases). The CDR3 is made up of 14 amino acids. Germline loops: CDR1 SGHDT, CDR2 YYEEEE.

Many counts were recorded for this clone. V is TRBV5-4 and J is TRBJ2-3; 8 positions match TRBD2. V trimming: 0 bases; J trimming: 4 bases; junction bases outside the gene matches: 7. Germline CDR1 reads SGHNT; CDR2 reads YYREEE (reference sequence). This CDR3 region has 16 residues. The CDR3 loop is CASSLAGASGPDTQYF. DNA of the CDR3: TGTGCCAGCAGCTTGGCCGGGGCTAGCGGGCCAGATACGCAGTATTTT.

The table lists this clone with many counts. DNA for the CDR3: TGTGCCAGCAGCGGGAGGGGGGGCCGTAGGGACACCTTC. It encodes CASSGRGGRRDTF. The chain combines TRBV7-2 with TRBJ1-2, with D possibly matching TRBD1 (6 bases). This CDR3 spans 13 amino acids. Trimming left V 5 bases short and J 12 bases short, with 19 bases between. Germline CDR1 SGHTA, CDR2 FQGNSA.

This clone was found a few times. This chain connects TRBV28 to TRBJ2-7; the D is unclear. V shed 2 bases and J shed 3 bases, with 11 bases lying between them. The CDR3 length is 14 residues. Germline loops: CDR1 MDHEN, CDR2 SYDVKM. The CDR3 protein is CASSLAVKSYEQYF. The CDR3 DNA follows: TGTGCCAGCAGTTTAGCGGTGAAGAGCTACGAGCAGTACTTC.

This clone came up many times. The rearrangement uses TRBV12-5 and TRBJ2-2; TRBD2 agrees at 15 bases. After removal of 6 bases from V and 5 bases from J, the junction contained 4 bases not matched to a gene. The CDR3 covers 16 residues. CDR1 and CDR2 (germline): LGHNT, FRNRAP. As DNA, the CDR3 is TGTGCTAGTGGCCCGGGACTAGCGGGGGGTACCGGGGAGCTGTTTTTT. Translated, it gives CASGPGLAGGTGELFF.

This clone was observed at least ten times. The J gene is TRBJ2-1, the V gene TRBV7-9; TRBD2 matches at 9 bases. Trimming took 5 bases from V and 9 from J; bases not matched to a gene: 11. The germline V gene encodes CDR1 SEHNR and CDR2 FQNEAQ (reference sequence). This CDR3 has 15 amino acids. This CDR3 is CASSVGAGGSSEQFF. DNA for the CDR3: TGTGCCAGCAGCGTCGGGGCGGGAGGGTCCTCTGAGCAGTTCTTC.

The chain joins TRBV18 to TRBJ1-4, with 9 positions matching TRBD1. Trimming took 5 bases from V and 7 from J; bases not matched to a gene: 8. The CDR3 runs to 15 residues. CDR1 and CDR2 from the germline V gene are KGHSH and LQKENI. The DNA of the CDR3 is TGTGCCAGCTCAGAAAACAGGGGGCCTACTGAAAAACTGTTTTTT. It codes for CASSENRGPTEKLFF.

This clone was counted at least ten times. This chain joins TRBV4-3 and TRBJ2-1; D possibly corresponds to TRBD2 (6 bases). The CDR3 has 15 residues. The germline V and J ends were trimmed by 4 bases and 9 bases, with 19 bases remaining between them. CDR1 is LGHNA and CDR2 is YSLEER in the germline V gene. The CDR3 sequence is CASSRTNMGGGEQFF. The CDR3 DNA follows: TGCGCCAGCAGCCGAACAAATATGGGGGGAGGTGAGCAGTTCTTC.

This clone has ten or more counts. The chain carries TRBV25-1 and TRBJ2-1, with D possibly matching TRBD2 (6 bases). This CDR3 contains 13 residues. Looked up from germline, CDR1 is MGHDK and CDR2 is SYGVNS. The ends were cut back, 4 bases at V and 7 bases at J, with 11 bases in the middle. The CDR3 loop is CASSATGGNEQFF. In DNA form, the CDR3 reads TGTGCCAGCAGTGCCACCGGGGGAAATGAGCAGTTCTTC.

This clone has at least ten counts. The CDR3 loop is CASSFGAGPLYEQYF. CDR3 nucleotides: TGTGCCAGCAGTTTCGGGGCGGGACCGCTCTACGAGCAGTACTTC. The chain carries TRBV27 and TRBJ2-7; possible D gene TRBD2, 6 bases. Trimming pared 3 bases from V and 3 bases from J, leaving 15 bases between. The CDR3 is 15 amino acids. CDR1 is MNHEY and CDR2 is SMNVEV in the germline V gene (reference sequence).

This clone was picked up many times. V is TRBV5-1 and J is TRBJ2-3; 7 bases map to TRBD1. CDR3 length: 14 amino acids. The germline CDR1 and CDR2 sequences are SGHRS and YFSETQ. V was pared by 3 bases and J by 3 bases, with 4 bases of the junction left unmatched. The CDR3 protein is CASSWGQTTDTQYF. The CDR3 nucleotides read TGCGCCAGCAGCTGGGGACAGACAACAGATACGCAGTATTTT.